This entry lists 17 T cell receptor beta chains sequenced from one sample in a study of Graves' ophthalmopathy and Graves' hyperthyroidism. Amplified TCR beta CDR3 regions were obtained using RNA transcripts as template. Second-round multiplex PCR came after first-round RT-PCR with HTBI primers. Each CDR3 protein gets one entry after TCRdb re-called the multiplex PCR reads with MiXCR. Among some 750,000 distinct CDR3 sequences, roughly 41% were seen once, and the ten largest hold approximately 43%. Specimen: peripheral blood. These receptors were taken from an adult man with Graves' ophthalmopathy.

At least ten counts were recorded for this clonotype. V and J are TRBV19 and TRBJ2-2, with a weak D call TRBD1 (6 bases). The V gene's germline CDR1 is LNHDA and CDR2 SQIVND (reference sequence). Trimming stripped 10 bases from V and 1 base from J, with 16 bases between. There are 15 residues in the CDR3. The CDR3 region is CATRGNRVNTGELFF. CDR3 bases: TGTGCCACACGAGGTAACAGGGTGAACACCGGGGAGCTGTTTTTT.

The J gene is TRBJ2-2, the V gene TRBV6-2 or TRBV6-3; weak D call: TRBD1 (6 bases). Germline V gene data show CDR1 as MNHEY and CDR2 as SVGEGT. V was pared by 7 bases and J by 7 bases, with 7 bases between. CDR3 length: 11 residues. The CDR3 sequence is CASTDSGELFF. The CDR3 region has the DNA TGTGCCAGCACGGACAGCGGGGAGCTGTTTTTT.

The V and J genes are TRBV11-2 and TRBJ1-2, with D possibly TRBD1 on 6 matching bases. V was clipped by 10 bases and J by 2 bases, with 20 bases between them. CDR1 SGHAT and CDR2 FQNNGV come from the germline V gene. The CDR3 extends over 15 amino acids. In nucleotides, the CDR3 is TGTGCCACCCTGGGGCGTCGGGGGGCGAACTATGGCTACACCTTC. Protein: CATLGRRGANYGYTF.

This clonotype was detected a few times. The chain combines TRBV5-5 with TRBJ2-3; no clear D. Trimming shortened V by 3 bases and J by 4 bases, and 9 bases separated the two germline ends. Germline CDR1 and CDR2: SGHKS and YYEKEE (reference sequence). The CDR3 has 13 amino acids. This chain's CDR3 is CASSSWAADTQYF. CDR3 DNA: TGTGCCAGCAGCTCGTGGGCTGCAGATACGCAGTATTTT.

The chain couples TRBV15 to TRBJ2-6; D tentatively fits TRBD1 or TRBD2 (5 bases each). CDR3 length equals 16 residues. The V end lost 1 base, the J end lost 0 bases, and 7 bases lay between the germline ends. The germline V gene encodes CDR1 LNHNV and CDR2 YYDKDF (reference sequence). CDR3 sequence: CATSRGGTSGANVLTF. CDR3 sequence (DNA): TGTGCCACCAGCAGAGGGGGGACCTCTGGGGCCAACGTCCTGACTTTC.

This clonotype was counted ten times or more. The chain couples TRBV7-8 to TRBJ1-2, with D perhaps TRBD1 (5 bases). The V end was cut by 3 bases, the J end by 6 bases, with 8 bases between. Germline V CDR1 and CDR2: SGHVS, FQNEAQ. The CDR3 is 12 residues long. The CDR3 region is CASSLVGDGYTF. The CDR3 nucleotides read TGTGCCAGCAGCTTGGTGGGGGATGGCTACACCTTC.

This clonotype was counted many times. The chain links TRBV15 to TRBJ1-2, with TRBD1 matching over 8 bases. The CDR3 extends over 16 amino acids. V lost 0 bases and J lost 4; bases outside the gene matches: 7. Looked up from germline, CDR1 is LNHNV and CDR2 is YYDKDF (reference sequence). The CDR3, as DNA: TGTGCCACCAGCAGAGATCGGTCAGGGGGCATCTATGGCTACACCTTC. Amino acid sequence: CATSRDRSGGIYGYTF.

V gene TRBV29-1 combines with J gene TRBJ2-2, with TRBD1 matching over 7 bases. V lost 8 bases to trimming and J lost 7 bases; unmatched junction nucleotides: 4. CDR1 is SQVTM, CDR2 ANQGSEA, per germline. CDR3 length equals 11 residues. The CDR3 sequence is CSSQGFGELFF. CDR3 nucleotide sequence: TGCAGCTCACAGGGGTTCGGGGAGCTGTTTTTT.

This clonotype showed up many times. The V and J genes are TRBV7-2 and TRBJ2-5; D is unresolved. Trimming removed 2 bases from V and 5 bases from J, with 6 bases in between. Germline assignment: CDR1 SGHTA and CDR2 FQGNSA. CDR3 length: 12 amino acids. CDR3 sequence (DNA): TGTGCCAGCAGCTTAAATGTCGAGACCCAGTACTTC. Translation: CASSLNVETQYF.

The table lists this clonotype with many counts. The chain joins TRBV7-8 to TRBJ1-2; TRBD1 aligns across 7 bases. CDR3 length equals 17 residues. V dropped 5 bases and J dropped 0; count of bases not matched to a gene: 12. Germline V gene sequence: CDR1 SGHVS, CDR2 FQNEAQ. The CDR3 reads CASSLLGRQGANYGYTF. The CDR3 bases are TGTGCCAGCAGCCTCCTAGGGAGACAGGGAGCTAACTATGGCTACACCTTC.

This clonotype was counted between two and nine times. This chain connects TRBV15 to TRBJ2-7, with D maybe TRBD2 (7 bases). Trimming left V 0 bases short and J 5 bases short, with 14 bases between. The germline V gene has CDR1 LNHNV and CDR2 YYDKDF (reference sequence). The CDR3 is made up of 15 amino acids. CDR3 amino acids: CATSREWGGKDEQYF. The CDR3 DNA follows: TGTGCCACCAGCAGAGAATGGGGGGGCAAGGACGAGCAGTACTTC.

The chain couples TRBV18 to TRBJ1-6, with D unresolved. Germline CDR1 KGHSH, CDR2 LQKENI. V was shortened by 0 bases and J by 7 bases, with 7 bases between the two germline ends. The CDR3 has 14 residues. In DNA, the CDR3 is TGTGCCAGCTCACCACCGAGAGCCAATTCACCCCTCCACTTT. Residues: CASSPPRANSPLHF.

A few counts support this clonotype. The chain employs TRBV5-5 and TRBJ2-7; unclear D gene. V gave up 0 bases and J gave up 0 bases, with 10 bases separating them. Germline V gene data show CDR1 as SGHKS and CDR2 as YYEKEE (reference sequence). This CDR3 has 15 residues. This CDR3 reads CASSLARTASYEQYF. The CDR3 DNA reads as TGTGCCAGCAGCTTGGCGCGGACGGCCTCCTACGAGCAGTACTTC.

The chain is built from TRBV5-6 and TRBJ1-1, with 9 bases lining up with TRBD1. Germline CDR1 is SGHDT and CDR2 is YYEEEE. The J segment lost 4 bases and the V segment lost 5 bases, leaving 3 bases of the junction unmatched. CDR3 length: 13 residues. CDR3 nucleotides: TGTGCCAGCAGGGACAGGGGTCGCACTGAAGCTTTCTTT. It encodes CASRDRGRTEAFF.

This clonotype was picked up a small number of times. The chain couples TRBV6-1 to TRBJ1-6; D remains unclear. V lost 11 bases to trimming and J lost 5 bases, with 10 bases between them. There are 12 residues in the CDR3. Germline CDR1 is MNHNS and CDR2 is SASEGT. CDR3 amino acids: CAWSIDNSPLHF. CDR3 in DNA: TGTGCCTGGAGTATAGATAATTCACCCCTCCACTTT.

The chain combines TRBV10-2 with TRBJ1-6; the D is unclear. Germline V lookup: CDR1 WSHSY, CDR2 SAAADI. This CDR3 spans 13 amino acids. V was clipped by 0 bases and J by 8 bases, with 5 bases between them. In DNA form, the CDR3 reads TGCGCCAGCAGTGAGTCTATGGATTCACCCCTCCACTTT. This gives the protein CASSESMDSPLHF.

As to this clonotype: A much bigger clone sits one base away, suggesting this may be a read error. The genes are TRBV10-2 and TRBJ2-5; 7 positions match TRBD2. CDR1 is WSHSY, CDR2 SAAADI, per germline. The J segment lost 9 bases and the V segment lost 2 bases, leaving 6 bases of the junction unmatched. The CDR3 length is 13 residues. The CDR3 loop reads CASSELVREAQYF. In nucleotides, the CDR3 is TGCGCCAGCAGTGAGCTAGTACGGGAGGCCCAGTACTTC.